The 29 T cell receptor beta chains below were found in one sample sequenced in a study of blood T cell repertoires in COVID-19. Sequencing used immunoSEQ multiplex PCR; TCRdb keeps in-frame clones, though not all of them. The sample comprises about 150,000 clones, nearly 80% of which are singletons, and under 2% rests with the top ten. The sequenced material came from peripheral blood. The receptors originated from an elderly man with acute or convalescent COVID-19.

The J gene is TRBJ1-1, the V gene TRBV28; 7 nucleotides line up with TRBD1. Germline lookup yields CDR1 MDHEN and CDR2 SYDVKM. The ends lost 7 bases at V and 0 bases at J; junction bases unmatched: 8. This CDR3 is 15 amino acids long. CDR3 protein: CASTLTGRMNTEAFF. CDR3 bases: TGTGCCAGCACTTTGACAGGGAGGATGAACACTGAAGCTTTCTTT.

This clone came up once. The chain is built from TRBV5-1 and TRBJ1-2; the match to TRBD1 covers 10 bases. The V gene end was trimmed by 3 bases and the J gene end by 7 bases; junction bases not matched to a gene: 3. This CDR3 has 13 amino acids. Germline V CDR1 and CDR2: SGHRS, YFSETQ. Here the CDR3 reads CASSSGQGGGYTF. For the CDR3, the DNA is TGCGCCAGCAGCTCCGGACAGGGGGGTGGCTACACCTTC.

This clone has only a few counts. V and J are TRBV7-2 and TRBJ2-2, with 7 positions matching TRBD2. Germline CDR1 is SGHTA and CDR2 is FQGNSA. Trimming took 2 bases from V and 1 from J; bases not matched to a gene: 4. This CDR3 has 16 amino acids. The CDR3: CASSLSSSGNTGELFF. As DNA, the CDR3 is TGTGCCAGCAGCTTAAGTTCTAGCGGGAACACCGGGGAGCTGTTTTTT.

The chain recombines TRBV4-3 with TRBJ1-3; tentatively, D is TRBD1 (6 bases). The CDR3 spans 16 residues. Trimming cost V 2 bases and J 0 bases, with 11 bases left between them. Germline V lookup: CDR1 LGHNA, CDR2 YSLEER. The chain's CDR3 is CASSQTGHASGNTIYF. In DNA form, the CDR3 reads TGCGCCAGCAGCCAAACGGGACACGCCTCTGGAAACACCATATATTTT.

The chain employs TRBV28 and TRBJ2-7; 8 nucleotides align to TRBD1. Germline V CDR1 and CDR2: MDHEN, SYDVKM. The CDR3 runs to 16 residues. J lost 5 bases, V lost 7 bases, and 16 bases had no gene match. The CDR3 loop is CASTSVMTGEINEQYV. The CDR3 DNA reads as TGTGCCAGCACCTCAGTCATGACAGGGGAGATCAACGAGCAGTACGTC.

The sample holds a few counts of this clone. The chain couples TRBV11-2 to TRBJ2-2, with 9 bases matching TRBD1. Germline V gene lookup returns CDR1 SGHAT and CDR2 FQNNGV. The ends lost 1 base at V and 7 bases at J; junction bases unmatched: 16. The CDR3 totals 19 residues. In DNA form, the CDR3 reads TGTGCCAGCAGCTTAGGTTCCCTTCCGGGACAGGGCGGGAGCGGGGAGCTGTTTTTT. Its translation: CASSLGSLPGQGGSGELFF.

This clone appeared a few times. This chain uses TRBV7-2 with TRBJ1-5; no firm D call. From germline, CDR1 is SGHTA and CDR2 FQGNSA. The V gene lost 2 bases and the J gene lost 3 bases, with 14 bases spanning the gap. This CDR3 is 16 amino acids long. The CDR3 reads CASSLLEGGNNQPQHF. CDR3 nucleotide sequence: TGTGCCAGCAGCTTATTAGAAGGAGGGAACAATCAGCCCCAGCATTTT. The full variable domain, rest sourced from reference TRBV7-2 and TRBJ1-5, is GAGVSQSPSNKVTEKGKDVELRCDPISGHTALYWYRQSLGQGLEFLIYFQGNSAPDKSGLPSDRFSAERTGGSVSTLTIQRTQQEDSAVYLCASSLLEGGNNQPQHFGDGTRLSIL.

The genes are TRBV29-1 and TRBJ1-2; 8 positions match TRBD1. V was clipped by 3 bases and J by 2 bases; unmatched bases: 11. The CDR3 totals 16 residues. Germline values: CDR1 SQVTM, CDR2 ANQGSEA. The CDR3 bases are TGCAGCGTTGATGTGGCAGGGGGCCAATTAAACTATGGCTACACCTTC. Translated: CSVDVAGGQLNYGYTF.

The table lists this clone with a count of one. This chain uses TRBV19 with TRBJ2-6, with no clear D. This CDR3 has 16 amino acids. Germline CDR1 LNHDA, CDR2 SQIVND (reference sequence). Trimming cost V 1 base and J 0 bases, with 7 bases left between them. CDR3 protein: CASSIGAASGANVLTF. CDR3 sequence (DNA): TGTGCCAGTAGTATAGGGGCAGCCTCTGGGGCCAACGTCCTGACTTTC.

The chain combines TRBV6-5 with TRBJ2-2, with D possibly TRBD1 on 6 matching bases. This CDR3 spans 14 amino acids. The germline V gene encodes CDR1 MNHEY and CDR2 SVGAGI. V was shortened by 7 bases and J by 7 bases, with 16 bases between the two germline ends. CDR3 sequence reads: CASKKNRAGGELFF. The CDR3 DNA sequence: TGTGCCAGCAAGAAAAACAGGGCTGGCGGGGAGCTGTTTTTT.

The CDR3 coding sequence is TGTGCCAGCAGCTTTTATCCAGGGGGCTACACCTTC. This encodes CASSFYPGGYTF. This chain connects TRBV11-3 to TRBJ1-2; D is possibly TRBD1 (5 bases). The CDR3 loop spans 12 amino acids. Trimming took 3 bases from V and 8 from J, leaving 10 bases between them. CDR1 is SGHNT and CDR2 is YENEEA in the germline V gene.

The CDR3 here is CASSLQETQYF. The CDR3 DNA reads as TGTGCCAGCAGCCTTCAAGAGACCCAGTACTTC. The chain couples TRBV11-3 to TRBJ2-5; no clear D gene. V lost 5 bases and J 2 bases, leaving 3 bases between the germline ends. This CDR3 region has 11 residues. CDR1 is SGHNT and CDR2 is YENEEA in the germline V gene.

CDR3 sequence reads: CASSLARGNPYEQYF. CDR3 nucleotides: TGTGCCAGCAGCTTAGCGCGGGGTAACCCCTACGAGCAGTACTTC. This chain joins TRBV7-2 and TRBJ2-7, with a weak D call TRBD2 (6 bases). This CDR3 is built from 15 residues. Germline assignment: CDR1 SGHTA and CDR2 FQGNSA. The V end lost 0 bases, the J end lost 2 bases, and 11 bases lay between the germline ends.

The CDR3 DNA follows: TGTGCCTGGAGTCTCAGAAATAACTATGGCTACACCTTC. Its translation is CAWSLRNNYGYTF. The chain joins TRBV30 to TRBJ1-2; D gene ambiguous. The CDR3 covers 13 residues. Germline CDR1 is GTSNPN and CDR2 is SVGIG (reference sequence). V was pared by 2 bases and J by 1 base, with 8 bases between.

This chain links TRBV29-1 with TRBJ1-1; the match to TRBD1 covers 8 bases. Germline V gives CDR1 SQVTM, CDR2 ANQGSEA. The CDR3 is made up of 15 amino acids. Trimming at V came to 4 bases and at J to 0 bases, leaving 7 bases not matched to a gene. The CDR3 is CSVGGPGGMNTEAFF. The CDR3 nucleotides read TGCAGCGTTGGAGGGCCAGGGGGCATGAACACTGAAGCTTTCTTT. Full variable domain (outside the CDR3, taken from reference TRBV29-1 and TRBJ1-1): SAVISQKPSRDICQRGTSLTIQCQVDSQVTMMFWYRQQPGQSLTLIATANQGSEATYESGFVIDKFPISRPNLTFSTLTVSNMSPEDSSIYLCSVGGPGGMNTEAFFGQGTRLTVV.

The chain uses TRBV27 and TRBJ1-1; D gene ambiguous. The germline V gene encodes CDR1 MNHEY and CDR2 SMNVEV (reference sequence). V was shortened by 1 base and J by 0 bases, with 9 bases between the two germline ends. The CDR3 has 15 amino acids. The CDR3 nucleotides are TGTGCCAGCAGTTTATACGGGAATTTGAACACTGAAGCTTTCTTT. This sequence encodes CASSLYGNLNTEAFF.

This sequence joins TRBV6-2 or TRBV6-3 and TRBJ1-1, with a weak D call TRBD1 (5 bases). This CDR3 spans 12 amino acids. Germline-derived CDR1 and CDR2 are MNHEY and SVGEGT. V lost 5 bases to trimming and J lost 12 bases, with 16 bases between them. This CDR3 reads CASSRQQERPFF. The CDR3 DNA sequence: TGTGCCAGCAGTCGCCAACAGGAGAGGCCTTTCTTT.

The chain employs TRBV7-3 and TRBJ2-3; the match to TRBD2 covers 8 bases. The germline V gene encodes CDR1 SGHTA and CDR2 FQGTGA. The CDR3 consists of 16 residues. Trimming removed 0 bases from V and 5 bases from J; junction bases left unmatched: 7. The CDR3, as DNA: TGTGCCAGCAGCTTAACATTAGCGGGGACCGGAGATACGCAGTATTTT. It translates to CASSLTLAGTGDTQYF.

In DNA form, the CDR3 reads TGTGCCAGCAGCGCCGTGGGGGGGCGGGTAACTGAAGCTTTCTTT. Translation gives CASSAVGGRVTEAFF. The chain employs TRBV7-8 and TRBJ1-1; D might be TRBD1 (6 bases). This CDR3 is built from 15 residues. The V and J ends lost 5 bases and 5 bases respectively, with 18 bases between them. Per the germline V gene, CDR1 is SGHVS and CDR2 is FQNEAQ.

The chain links TRBV6-5 to TRBJ1-1; 7 bases are a match to TRBD1. V trimming: 0 bases; J trimming: 3 bases; junction bases outside the gene matches: 4. The CDR3 contains 15 residues. Germline CDR1 is MNHEY and CDR2 is SVGAGI. CDR3 DNA: TGTGCCAGCAGTTACTCGAGACAGGGACACACTGAAGCTTTCTTT. This gives the protein CASSYSRQGHTEAFF.

V is TRBV2 and J is TRBJ2-5; D is possibly TRBD2 (7 bases). V lost 6 bases and J 5 bases, leaving 13 bases between the germline ends. Germline V gene sequence: CDR1 SNHLY, CDR2 FYNNEI. This CDR3 contains 13 residues. The chain's CDR3 is CASRAGEGETQYF. The CDR3 DNA is TGTGCCAGCAGGGCAGGGGAGGGGGAGACCCAGTACTTC. The full variable domain, completed using reference TRBV2 and TRBJ2-5, is EPEVTQTPSHQVTQMGQEVILRCVPISNHLYFYWYRQILGQKVEFLVSFYNNEISEKSEIFDDQFSVERPDGSNFTLKIRSTKLEDSAMYFCASRAGEGETQYFGPGTRLLVL.

This clone was seen a few times. The chain links TRBV7-9 to TRBJ1-5; the match to TRBD1 covers 11 bases. V trimming: 5 bases; J trimming: 6 bases; junction bases outside the gene matches: 12. This CDR3 has 17 residues. Germline CDR1 and CDR2: SEHNR and FQNEAQ (reference sequence). The CDR3 bases are TGTGCCAGCAGCCCAACGGACAGGGGGCGAACCGGTCAGCCCCAGCATTTT. Amino acids: CASSPTDRGRTGQPQHF.

The CDR3 DNA is TGTGCCAGCAGTGTACACAGGGGATACACTGAAGCTTTCTTT. Translation gives CASSVHRGYTEAFF. The V and J genes are TRBV25-1 and TRBJ1-1, with TRBD1 identical over 7 bases. After removal of 4 bases from V and 3 bases from J, the junction contained 5 bases not matched to a gene. Germline values: CDR1 MGHDK, CDR2 SYGVNS. This CDR3 is built from 14 residues.

The chain recombines TRBV9 with TRBJ1-1; D is possibly TRBD1 (6 bases). With 1 base removed from V and 0 bases from J, the gap between germline ends came to 10 bases. CDR3 length equals 15 residues. The germline gives CDR1 SGDLS, CDR2 YYNGEE. CDR3 loop: CASSVYGGLNTEAFF. The CDR3 DNA sequence: TGTGCCAGCAGCGTATACGGGGGGCTGAACACTGAAGCTTTCTTT.

The rearrangement joins TRBV24-1 to TRBJ2-1, with TRBD1 identical over 10 bases. Germline V CDR1 and CDR2: KGHDR, SFDVKD. CDR3 length equals 16 residues. V shed 3 bases, J shed 6 bases, and the junction held 7 bases outside the gene matches. As DNA, the CDR3 is TGTGCCACCAGTGATAGTCGACAGGGGGCTTTCAATGAGCAGTTCTTC. Its protein is CATSDSRQGAFNEQFF.

The V call is TRBV5-1, the J call TRBJ2-3; 9 bases line up with TRBD1. CDR1 is SGHRS, CDR2 YFSETQ, per germline. J lost 3 bases, V lost 0 bases, and 5 bases had no gene match. The CDR3 is made up of 16 amino acids. CDR3: CASSLVTGGFTDTQYF. CDR3 nucleotides: TGCGCCAGCAGCTTGGTGACAGGGGGATTTACAGATACGCAGTATTTT.

The rearrangement links TRBV29-1 to TRBJ2-5, with 8 bases fitting TRBD1. Germline V CDR1 and CDR2: SQVTM, ANQGSEA. The CDR3 has 13 amino acids. Losses at the gene ends were 7 bases for V and 4 bases for J; bases not matched to a gene: 8. The CDR3 DNA reads as TGCAGCGAACAACAGGGGGTGGCAGAGACCCAGTACTTC. Encoded protein: CSEQQGVAETQYF.

This clone was observed a few times. Other DNA sequences in the same sample also yield this CDR3. The chain is built from TRBV19 and TRBJ2-7; D is undetermined. The CDR3 extends over 11 amino acids. Germline CDR1 LNHDA, CDR2 SQIVND (reference sequence). The germline V and J ends were trimmed by 6 bases and 0 bases, with 3 bases remaining between them. The CDR3 coding sequence is TGTGCCAGTAGCAGCTCCTACGAGCAGTACTTC. Residues: CASSSSYEQYF.

The chain uses TRBV5-1 and TRBJ1-1; D is perhaps TRBD1 (6 bases). The CDR3 totals 16 residues. V shed 3 bases and J shed 0 bases, with 15 bases lying between them. Germline V gives CDR1 SGHRS, CDR2 YFSETQ. CDR3 loop: CASSSQGQHMNTEAFF. The CDR3 DNA follows: TGCGCCAGCAGCTCCCAGGGGCAGCACATGAACACTGAAGCTTTCTTT.